This record looks at one T cell receptor (beta chain) sequence and its context. Antigen specificity is unknown. This sample was taken from a study of shared clonotypes between healthy human individuals. The V end lost 2 bases, the J end lost 2 bases, and 17 bases lay between the germline ends. Germline CDR1 reads MDHEN; CDR2 reads SYDVKM. The CDR3 runs 17 residues. Study results and caveats: A handful of donors showed sharing of around 5% of naive CD4 clonotypes. Clonotypes which were not shared had lower generation probabilities than clonotypes that all four donors shared. Among donors, clonotype sharing was expected to be affected by sequencing depth.

Each subset's genomic DNA was split evenly across several immunoSEQ plates. The protocol was immunoSEQ multiplex PCR, while the TCRdb copy is restricted to in-frame clones and leaves out a portion. The sample yields 2 million to 2.5 million clones, approximately 93% seen once. The receptor was derived from a young man in good health. Some clones in this sample may be carry-over from other donors' samples. Sample: naive CD4+ T cells from PBMCs. Regarding subset: CD45RA+ positively selected. This chain connects TRBV28 to TRBJ2-3, with D possibly matching TRBD2 (5 bases). The CDR3 region has the DNA TGTGCCAGCAGTTTAGGAGGAGTTCAGAGCCTCACAGATACGCAGTATTTT. It codes for CASSLGGVQSLTDTQYF. Full variable domain (remainder filled in from reference TRBV28 and TRBJ2-3): DVKVTQSSRYLVKRTGEKVFLECVQDMDHENMFWYRQDPGLGLRLIYFSYDVKMKEKGDIPEGYSVSREKKERFSLILESASTNQTSMYLCASSLGGVQSLTDTQYFGPGTRLTVL.